These T cell receptor beta chains were read from a single sample in a study of T cells in Graves' hyperthyroidism and ophthalmopathy. TCRdb processed the multiplex PCR reads anew with MiXCR; each CDR3 protein has one entry. The table includes some 690,000 distinct CDR3 sequences, 17% detected once. Sequencing used blood. The receptors originated from a man in his fifties or sixties with Graves' hyperthyroidism. CDR3s include the opening cysteine and the closing phenylalanine or tryptophan.

V: TRBV6-6; J: TRBJ2-1; CDR3: CASSYSWGNEQFF
V: TRBV2; J: TRBJ2-3; CDR3: CASRSRAGGMTDTQYF
V: TRBV12-3/TRBV12-4; J: TRBJ1-4; CDR3: CASSQRTGGPNEKLFF
V: TRBV7-3; J: TRBJ1-6; CDR3: CASSPGVSNSPLHF
V: TRBV7-2; J: TRBJ2-5; CDR3: CASSRNRVQETQYF
V: TRBV29-1; J: TRBJ2-1; CDR3: CSVEVRLAFFDEQFF
V: TRBV15; J: TRBJ2-1; CDR3: CATSRDRFGRSNEQFF
V: TRBV29-1; J: TRBJ2-1; CDR3: CSVAVTSGRVDNEQFF
V: TRBV20-1; J: TRBJ1-5; CDR3: CSASGDRAKQPQHF
V: TRBV20-1; J: TRBJ2-7; CDR3: CSAVNVAGGPYEQYF
V: TRBV18; J: TRBJ1-1; CDR3: CASSPRLGADMNTEAFF
V: TRBV27; J: TRBJ2-1; CDR3: CASSPYGGRGNEQFF
V: TRBV24-1; J: TRBJ2-7; CDR3: CATRGNSGSKQYF
V: TRBV28; J: TRBJ2-1; CDR3: CASSPEGTGVYEQFF
V: TRBV11-2; J: TRBJ2-7; CDR3: CASSLGDGTYEQYF
V: TRBV29-1; J: TRBJ1-2; CDR3: CSVHGTYNYGYTF
V: TRBV10-3; J: TRBJ2-6; CDR3: CAISEGQVSSGANVLTF
V: TRBV16; J: TRBJ2-7; CDR3: CASSPQGEYEQYF
V: TRBV7-3; J: TRBJ2-1; CDR3: CASSLFDGGGNEQFF
V: TRBV4-1; J: TRBJ2-2; CDR3: CASSQTGENTGELFF
V: TRBV7-9; J: TRBJ1-4; CDR3: CASSLAQGEKLFF
V: TRBV14; J: TRBJ2-7; CDR3: CASSQSDRVFIEQYF
V: TRBV6-2/TRBV6-3; J: TRBJ2-7; CDR3: CASSYSGREQYF
V: TRBV18; J: TRBJ1-2; CDR3: CASLPQQGDGYGYTF
V: TRBV24-1; J: TRBJ2-1; CDR3: CATSDDRDRVNEQFF
V: TRBV12-3/TRBV12-4; J: TRBJ1-1; CDR3: CASSLALVNTEAFF
V: TRBV18; J: TRBJ1-3; CDR3: CASSPQRYRALHSGNTIYF
V: TRBV20-1; J: TRBJ2-1; CDR3: CSDRTLSYNEQFF
V: TRBV6-2/TRBV6-3; J: TRBJ2-2; CDR3: CASTRTSGRADTGELFF
V: TRBV5-1; J: TRBJ2-1; CDR3: CASTPGAGGYNEQFF
V: TRBV5-5; J: TRBJ2-7; CDR3: CASSTDRGSYEQYF
V: TRBV19; J: TRBJ1-1; CDR3: CASSRNSGGTGANTEAFF
V: TRBV29-1; J: TRBJ2-5; CDR3: CSVEEAASGAPWAQYF
V: TRBV3-1; J: TRBJ2-7; CDR3: CASSQDFETSGPSYEQYF
V: TRBV28; J: TRBJ2-1; CDR3: CASSLVSGLRNEQFF
V: TRBV4-1; J: TRBJ1-1; CDR3: CASSHRMSTEAFF